This T cell receptor beta chain originates from a study of blood T cell repertoires in COVID-19. CDR3 length: 15 amino acids. CDR1 and CDR2 (germline): SGHTA, FQGTGA. With 5 bases clipped from V and 5 bases from J, the junction kept 4 bases outside the gene matches. TCRdb keeps only in-frame clones here, not all; method: immunoSEQ multiplex PCR. The sample lists 200,000 to 300,000 clones, 84% occurring once. This chain connects TRBV7-3 to TRBJ2-1; 12 positions agree with TRBD2. This TCR came from a man aged 55 to 70 with acute or convalescent COVID-19. Sequenced input: peripheral blood. The DNA for the CDR3 is TGTGCCAGCAGCCGCGGACTAGCGGGGAACAATGAGCAGTTCTTC. Its translation is CASSRGLAGNNEQFF.